This T cell receptor beta chain comes out of a study of patients and donors after allogeneic stem cell transplantation. This clonotype was recorded only once. TCRdb called the RT-PCR reads again in MiXCR, with one record for every CDR3 protein. Of 200,000 to 250,000 distinct CDR3 sequences listed, over 12% are singletons. CDR1 and CDR2 (germline): SGHRS, YFSETQ. Germline trimming cut 1 base from V and 5 bases from J; bases unmatched to any gene: 9. CDR3 length equals 16 residues. Sequencing input: blood, either unsorted or a sorted T cell fraction (not recorded which). The V call is TRBV5-1, the J call TRBJ2-3, with 8 bases identical to TRBD2. The sequence was obtained from a human donor who was either an allogeneic HSCT recipient or a stem cell or donor lymphocyte infusion donor (not recorded which). It is not recorded whose cells these are; they may come from a transplant donor. The CDR3 sequence is CASSLSGSERGDTQYF. CDR3 nucleotides: TGCGCCAGCAGCTTGAGCGGGAGTGAAAGGGGAGATACGCAGTATTTT.